This TCR beta chain was retrieved from a study of T cells in Graves' hyperthyroidism and ophthalmopathy. Study findings and constraints: Ophthalmopathy was identified by the model a median approximately six months ahead of onset. Appearing also in blood were most of the thyroid clonotypes expanded above 0.001.

Hyperthyroidism had been newly diagnosed in patients aged 18 to 65, and its duration was under 2 months. Diagnostic decisions used clinical symptoms, serum thyroxine and TRAb, thyroid ultrasound and orbital computed tomography. CDR3 size: 14 residues. Germline V gene lookup returns CDR1 SGHTA and CDR2 FQGTGA. The investigators amplified TCR beta CDR3 regions from RNA transcripts. First-round RT-PCR with HTBI primers amplified the TCR CDR3 region. TCRdb re-called the multiplex PCR reads through MiXCR, storing one row per CDR3 protein. This sample has 500,000 to 750,000 distinct CDR3 sequences, with around 42% found just once. This clonotype was observed a single time. The antigen is not known. One junction end disagrees with the germline gene, perhaps due to a read error.

Material for sequencing was peripheral blood or thyroid tissue (not recorded which). The receptor was derived from a woman between 18 and 30 years old with Graves' hyperthyroidism. The V gene is TRBV7-3, the J gene TRBJ1-1; D ambiguous. CDR3 sequence: CASSLSRRSTEAFF. CDR3 DNA: TGCGCCAGCAGCTTAAGTAGGAGAAGCACTGAAGCTTTCTTT.